One TCR beta chain is described in this entry. This sample is part of a study of T cell changes during pregnancy in multiple sclerosis. Germline V lookup: CDR1 GTSNPN, CDR2 SVGIG (reference sequence). Trimming cost V 2 bases and J 4 bases; bases outside gene matches: 8. This CDR3 has 15 residues. TCRdb's copy holds only in-frame clones and misses some; the assay was immunoSEQ multiplex PCR. This table has 70,000 or so clones, around 90% appearing once. This specimen consisted of CD4+ T cells from peripheral blood mononuclear cells, obtained after pregnancy. This receptor was identified in a female donor with multiple sclerosis, enrolled in a pregnancy study. The chain has TRBV30 and TRBJ2-7; 10 nucleotides agree with TRBD1. CDR3 bases: TGTGCCTGGAGTCCGAGGACAGGGGGGGGGTACGAGCAGTACTTC. Translating it yields CAWSPRTGGGYEQYF. Looking up the rest from reference TRBV30 and TRBJ2-7 gives the full variable domain: SQTIHQWPATLVQPVGSPLSLECTVEGTSNPNLYWYRQAAGRGLQLLFYSVGIGQISSEVPQNLSASRPQDRQFILSSKKLLLSDSGFYLCAWSPRTGGGYEQYFGPGTRLTVT.